This T cell receptor (beta chain) was found in a study of OX40 agonist ivuxolimab in advanced cancers. Sequenced by immunoSEQ multiplex PCR; TCRdb stores in-frame clones only, minus some. The top ten hold more than 15% of the sample, which has approximately 60,000 clones, about 94% seen once. Trimming removed 4 bases from V and 3 bases from J; junction bases left unmatched: 33. The CDR3 runs to 24 residues. Germline CDR1 is SQVTM and CDR2 is ANQGSEA. Sequencing used CD4+ or CD8+ T cells sorted from blood, obtained in a trial of the OX40 agonist ivuxolimab. The chain joins TRBV29-1 to TRBJ2-7, with 13 bases that match TRBD2. The origin of this receptor is an adult with an advanced solid tumor such as melanoma, head and neck, liver or kidney cancer. CDR3 residues: CSVVKPGQGTWRTSGSKMGYEQYF. CDR3 coding DNA: TGCAGCGTTGTTAAACCGGGACAGGGGACCTGGAGGACTAGCGGGAGTAAAATGGGCTACGAGCAGTACTTC.